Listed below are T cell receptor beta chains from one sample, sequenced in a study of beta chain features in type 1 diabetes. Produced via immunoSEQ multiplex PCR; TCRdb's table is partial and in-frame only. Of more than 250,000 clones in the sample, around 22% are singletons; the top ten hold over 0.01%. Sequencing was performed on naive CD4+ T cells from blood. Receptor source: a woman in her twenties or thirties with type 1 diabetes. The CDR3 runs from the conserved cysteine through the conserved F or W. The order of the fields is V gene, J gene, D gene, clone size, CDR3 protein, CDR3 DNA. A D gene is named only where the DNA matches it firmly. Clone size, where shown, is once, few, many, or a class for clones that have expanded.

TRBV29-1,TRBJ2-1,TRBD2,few,CSVGLAGLLSYNEQFF,TGCAGCGTCGGACTAGCGGGCCTTCTCTCCTACAATGAGCAGTTCTTC
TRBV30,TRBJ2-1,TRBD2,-,CAWSVGLAANNEQFF,TGTGCCTGGAGTGTTGGGCTAGCGGCGAACAATGAGCAGTTCTTC
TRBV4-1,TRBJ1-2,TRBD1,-,CASSQDRWSETGSSGYTF,TGCGCCAGCAGCCAAGATAGATGGAGTGAGACAGGGAGTTCCGGCTACACCTTC
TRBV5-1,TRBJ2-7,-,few,CASTDQQGVEQYF,TGCGCCAGCACCGACCAACAGGGAGTGGAGCAGTACTTC
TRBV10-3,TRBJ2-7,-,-,CAISEGGAKGYEQYF,TGTGCCATCAGTGAGGGCGGGGCAAAGGGGTACGAGCAGTACTTC
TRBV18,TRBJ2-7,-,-,CASSPGRYEQYF,TGTGCCAGCTCACCAGGGCGATACGAGCAGTACTTC
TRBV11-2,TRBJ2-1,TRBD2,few,CASSPTSGRIGEQFF,TGTGCCAGCAGCCCGACTAGCGGGAGGATTGGTGAGCAGTTCTTC
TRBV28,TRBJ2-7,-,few,CASTSSGTHYEQYF,TGTGCCAGCACCTCGAGCGGAACCCACTACGAGCAGTACTTC
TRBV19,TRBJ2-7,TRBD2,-,CASSILIGRPPYEQYF,TGTGCCAGTAGTATCCTCATCGGGAGGCCTCCCTACGAGCAGTACTTC
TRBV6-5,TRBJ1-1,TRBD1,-,CASRSGTGANTEAFF,TGTGCCAGCAGGTCCGGGACAGGGGCCAACACTGAAGCTTTCTTT
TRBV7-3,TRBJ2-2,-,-,CASSLTQEGGTGELFF,TGTGCCAGCAGCTTAACGCAGGAGGGCGGCACCGGGGAGCTGTTTTTT
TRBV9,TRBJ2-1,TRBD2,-,CASSMTSGSPSEQFF,TGTGCCAGCAGCATGACTAGCGGGAGTCCGTCTGAGCAGTTCTTC
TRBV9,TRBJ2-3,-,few,CASSGGPQGRRTDTQYF,TGTGCCAGCAGCGGGGGACCTCAGGGGCGTAGAACAGATACGCAGTATTTT
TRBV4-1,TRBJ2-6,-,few,CASSHPPRGSGANVLTF,TGCGCCAGCAGCCATCCGCCCAGAGGCTCTGGGGCCAACGTCCTGACTTTC
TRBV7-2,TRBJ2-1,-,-,CASSAVTSRHEQFF,TGTGCCAGCAGCGCCGTTACTAGCAGGCATGAGCAGTTCTTC
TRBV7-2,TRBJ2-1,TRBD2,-,CASSLSAGDNEQFF,TGTGCCAGCAGCTTAAGTGCGGGGGACAATGAGCAGTTCTTC